Below, 15 T cell receptor beta chains from the same sample are listed, as sequenced in a study of T cell repertoires in cytomegalovirus infection. These receptors are not linked to any known antigen. TCRdb independently ran MiXCR on the reads; one entry per CDR3 protein. The data show some 920,000 distinct CDR3 sequences, around 30% seen once. The specimen comprised cultured CD8+ T cells from PBMCs, sampled from culture after CMV antigen stimulation. These receptors were taken from a human donor in good health (CMV status not recorded). Some clones in this sample may be carry-over from other donors' samples.

This chain links TRBV27 with TRBJ1-1; D gene ambiguous. There are 13 residues in the CDR3. Trimming removed 2 bases at V and 3 bases at J, with 7 bases between. The germline gives CDR1 MNHEY, CDR2 SMNVEV (reference sequence). The CDR3 loop is CASSLNQYTEAFF. The CDR3 bases are TGTGCCAGCAGTTTAAACCAGTACACTGAAGCTTTCTTT.

This clonotype turned up a few times. The V call is TRBV6-5, the J call TRBJ1-2; possible D gene TRBD1, 6 bases. The germline V and J ends were trimmed by 5 bases and 6 bases, with 13 bases remaining between them. CDR1 is MNHEY, CDR2 SVGAGI, per germline. CDR3 length: 13 amino acids. The CDR3 is CASSENRVDGYTF. For the CDR3, the DNA is TGTGCCAGCAGTGAAAACAGGGTGGATGGCTACACCTTC.

V is TRBV4-3 and J is TRBJ2-2, with TRBD1 identical over 8 bases. CDR3 length equals 16 residues. Trimming removed 4 bases from V and 4 bases from J; junction bases left unmatched: 8. CDR1 and CDR2 (germline): LGHNA, YSLEER. Written as DNA, the CDR3 is TGCGCCAGCAGCCCAAGGACCCAGGGGGCCACCGGGGAGCTGTTTTTT. It specifies CASSPRTQGATGELFF.

Worth noting for this clonotype: At one end, the junction sequence differs from germline, possibly due to a read error. The V gene is TRBV7-2, the J gene TRBJ2-1, with D possibly matching TRBD2 (5 bases). This CDR3 is 18 amino acids long. Germline loops: CDR1 SGHTA, CDR2 FQGNSA. In DNA, the CDR3 is TGTGCCAGCGGCTTAGAAGTTTCTGAGCTAGCATCCTACAATGAGCAGTTCTTC. It codes for CASGLEVSELASYNEQFF.

The chain is built from TRBV7-2 and TRBJ1-3, with 10 bases identical to TRBD1. This CDR3 has 15 amino acids. The J segment lost 2 bases and the V segment lost 5 bases, leaving 3 bases of the junction unmatched. In germline, CDR1 is SGHTA, CDR2 FQGNSA. CDR3 in DNA: TGTGCCAGCAGCGTCGGGACAGGGGCTGGAAACACCATATATTTT. This sequence encodes CASSVGTGAGNTIYF.

In this sample, this clonotype turned up many times. The gene calls are TRBV6-1 and TRBJ2-1; TRBD2 matches 10 bases. Trimming at V came to 5 bases and at J to 3 bases, leaving 4 bases not matched to a gene. There are 15 residues in the CDR3. CDR1 MNHNS and CDR2 SASEGT come from the germline V gene. CDR3 amino acids: CASSTLAGVYNEQFF. The CDR3 DNA reads TGTGCCAGCAGTACCCTAGCGGGGGTCTACAATGAGCAGTTCTTC.

This clonotype has more than one count but fewer than ten. V gene TRBV7-6 combines with J gene TRBJ1-3, with 10 nucleotides matching TRBD1. J was trimmed by 4 bases and V by 7 bases; bases with no gene match: 7. The germline V gene encodes CDR1 SGHVS and CDR2 FNYEAQ. This CDR3 has 15 residues. The CDR3 DNA reads TGTGCCAGCACCAGGGGGACAGGGGTCGGAAACACCATATATTTT. Translation gives CASTRGTGVGNTIYF.

The chain has TRBV14 and TRBJ2-7, with D maybe TRBD2 (5 bases). V lost 3 bases and J lost 2, with 17 bases in between. This CDR3 has 16 residues. Germline V CDR1 and CDR2: SGHDN, FVKESK. The DNA for the CDR3 is TGTGCCAGCAGCCAGGACTGGGCTTCGACCGCCTACGAGCAGTACTTC. Amino acids: CASSQDWASTAYEQYF.

V and J are TRBV6-1 and TRBJ1-1, with D tentatively TRBD1 (5 bases). CDR3 length: 15 amino acids. The germline gives CDR1 MNHNS, CDR2 SASEGT. V lost 6 bases and J 10 bases, leaving 24 bases between the germline ends. CDR3 DNA: TGTGCCAGCAGGGAGCATGCGGGACCTTATGAGGGAGCTTTCTTT. It encodes CASREHAGPYEGAFF.

This chain connects TRBV5-1 to TRBJ2-3, with D hard to call. There are 16 residues in the CDR3. V was cut by 0 bases and J by 0 bases, with 11 bases left in between. CDR1 SGHRS and CDR2 YFSETQ come from the germline V gene. The CDR3 protein is CASSLVGFSSTDTQYF. CDR3 DNA sequence: TGCGCCAGCAGCTTGGTTGGGTTTTCTAGCACAGATACGCAGTATTTT.

The rearrangement joins TRBV27 to TRBJ2-3; perhaps TRBD2 as D (7 bases). This CDR3 spans 15 amino acids. V lost 7 bases and J 6 bases, leaving 20 bases between the germline ends. Germline lookup yields CDR1 MNHEY and CDR2 SMNVEV (reference sequence). CDR3 in amino acids: CASITYGGAPDTQYF. The CDR3 nucleotides are TGTGCCAGCATTACTTATGGGGGGGCGCCGGATACGCAGTATTTT.

In this sample, this clonotype turned up a few times. The rearrangement uses TRBV3-1 and TRBJ1-1; D might be TRBD1 (5 bases). In germline, CDR1 is LGHDT, CDR2 YNNKEL (reference sequence). V was pared by 3 bases and J by 7 bases, with 12 bases between. The CDR3 runs 13 residues. The CDR3 sequence: CASSHPGTDEAFF. In DNA, the CDR3 is TGTGCCAGCAGCCACCCTGGGACCGATGAAGCTTTCTTT. The entire variable domain, with the rest obtained from reference TRBV3-1 and TRBJ1-1, is as follows: DTAVSQTPKYLVTQMGNDKSIKCEQNLGHDTMYWYKQDSKKFLKIMFSYNNKELIINETVPNRFSPKSPDKAHLNLHINSLELGDSAVYFCASSHPGTDEAFFGQGTRLTVV.

V is TRBV6-6 and J is TRBJ2-7; TRBD2 aligns across 8 bases. Trimming removed 7 bases from V and 2 bases from J; junction bases left unmatched: 13. The CDR3 consists of 16 residues. Germline CDR1 is MNHNY and CDR2 is SVGAGI (reference sequence). CDR3 nucleotides: TGTGCCAGCACCTACGGGGGGGGATTAACTACCTACGAGCAGTACTTC. Encoded protein: CASTYGGGLTTYEQYF.

This chain joins TRBV5-1 and TRBJ2-7; TRBD1 agrees at 10 bases. Per germline, CDR1 SGHRS and CDR2 YFSETQ. The CDR3 totals 16 residues. The junction had 6 bases not matched to a gene; V was cut back by 0 bases and J by 3 bases. The CDR3 here is CASSLARQGANYEQYF. DNA for the CDR3: TGCGCCAGCAGCTTGGCCCGACAGGGGGCCAACTACGAGCAGTACTTC.

This clonotype was seen more than once but under ten times. The chain joins TRBV28 to TRBJ1-2; 9 bases fit TRBD1. The CDR3 sequence is 14 residues long. Per the germline V gene, CDR1 is MDHEN and CDR2 is SYDVKM. Trimming took 6 bases from V and 6 from J; bases not matched to a gene: 8. CDR3 sequence reads: CASRTTGGPDGYTF. For the CDR3, the DNA is TGTGCCAGCAGAACTACAGGGGGCCCGGATGGCTACACCTTC.